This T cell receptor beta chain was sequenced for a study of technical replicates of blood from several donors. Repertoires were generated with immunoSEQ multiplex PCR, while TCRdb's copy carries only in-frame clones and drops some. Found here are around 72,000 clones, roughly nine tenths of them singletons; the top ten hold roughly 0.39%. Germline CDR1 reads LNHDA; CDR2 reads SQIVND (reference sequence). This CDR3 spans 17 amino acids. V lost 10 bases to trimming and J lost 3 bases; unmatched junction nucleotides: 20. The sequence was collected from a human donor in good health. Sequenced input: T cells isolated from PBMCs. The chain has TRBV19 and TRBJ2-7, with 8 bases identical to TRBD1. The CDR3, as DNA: TGTGCCACCAGGGGACCGGCGGGACAGGCCCGTTTCTACGAGCAGTACTTC. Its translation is CATRGPAGQARFYEQYF.